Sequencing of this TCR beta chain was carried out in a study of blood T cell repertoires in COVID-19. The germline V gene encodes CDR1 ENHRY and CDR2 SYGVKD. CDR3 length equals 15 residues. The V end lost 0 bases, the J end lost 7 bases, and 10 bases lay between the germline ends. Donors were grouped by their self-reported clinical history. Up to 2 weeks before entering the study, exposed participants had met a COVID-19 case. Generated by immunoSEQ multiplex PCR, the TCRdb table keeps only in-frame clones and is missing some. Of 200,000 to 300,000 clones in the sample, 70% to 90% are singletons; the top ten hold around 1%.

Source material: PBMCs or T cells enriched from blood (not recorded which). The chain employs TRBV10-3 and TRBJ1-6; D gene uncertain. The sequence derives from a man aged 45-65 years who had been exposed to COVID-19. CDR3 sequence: CAISESKQENSPLHF. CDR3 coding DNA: TGTGCCATCAGTGAGTCCAAGCAGGAAAATTCACCCCTCCACTTT.